This TCR beta chain was retrieved from a study of CD8 T cells in Susac syndrome. Random hexamers were used to reverse transcribe the RNA input (about 0.5 to 1 ug). Across 54 Vbeta and 13 Jbeta, immunoSEQ multiplex PCR amplified TCR beta CDR3. In TCRdb, the immunoSEQ multiplex PCR reads were re-called with MiXCR into one record per CDR3 protein. The table includes about 300,000 distinct CDR3 sequences, 70% to 90% detected once. V shed 5 bases, J shed 5 bases, and the junction held 12 bases outside the gene matches. The CDR3 totals 16 residues. Turning to this clonotype: Its antigen remains unidentified.

General study findings and limits: The study conceded that its TCR sequencing and HLA analysis involved relatively few individuals.

From blood CD8+ and CD4+ T cells, the TCR beta chain was sequenced. Multiple sclerosis controls were treatment-naive patients with stable or active relapsing-remitting disease. V gene TRBV12-3 or TRBV12-4 combines with J gene TRBJ1-5; TRBD1 matches at 7 bases. The specimen sequenced was CD8+ T cells from PBMCs. The receptor was isolated from a human donor with multiple sclerosis. CDR3 residues: CASSGAQTGHDQPQHF. DNA of the CDR3: TGTGCCAGCAGTGGTGCCCAGACAGGGCATGATCAGCCCCAGCATTTT.